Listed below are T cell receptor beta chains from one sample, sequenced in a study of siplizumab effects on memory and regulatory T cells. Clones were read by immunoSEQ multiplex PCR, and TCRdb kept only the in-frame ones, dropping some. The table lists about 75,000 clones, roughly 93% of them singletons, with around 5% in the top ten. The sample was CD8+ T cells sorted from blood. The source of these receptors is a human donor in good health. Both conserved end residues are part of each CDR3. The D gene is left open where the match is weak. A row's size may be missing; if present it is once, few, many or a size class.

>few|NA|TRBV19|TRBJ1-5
TGTGCCAGTAGTAATGGGGGTAGCAATCAGCCCCAGCATTTT
CASSNGGSNQPQHF
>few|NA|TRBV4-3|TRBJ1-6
TGCGCCAGCAGCCAACAAACAGGAGCACCCCTCCACTTT
CASSQQTGAPLHF
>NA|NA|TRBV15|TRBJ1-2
TGTGCCACCTGGGGTCTTACTAACTATGGCTACACCTTC
CATWGLTNYGYTF
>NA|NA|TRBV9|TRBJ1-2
TGTGCCAGCAGCGGGTCCGGCGGGTCATATGGCTACACCTTC
CASSGSGGSYGYTF
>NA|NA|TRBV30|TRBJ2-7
TGTGCCTGGAGTGGGGTATCCTACGAGCAGTACTTC
CAWSGVSYEQYF
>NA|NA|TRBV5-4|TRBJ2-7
TGTGCCAGCAGCTTGTATCTGGGAAGTTCCTACGAGCAGTACTTC
CASSLYLGSSYEQYF
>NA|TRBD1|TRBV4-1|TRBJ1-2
TGCGCCAGCAGCCAAGAGGGAGACAGGGGCCTAACTTACTATGGCTACACCTTC
CASSQEGDRGLTYYGYTF
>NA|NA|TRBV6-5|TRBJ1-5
TGTGCCAGCAGTTTAACCGGGGTGGGTCAGCCCCAGCATTTT
CASSLTGVGQPQHF
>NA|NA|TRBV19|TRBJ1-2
TGTGCCAGTAGTATGGACGGGGGGGGTAACTATGGCTACACCTTC
CASSMDGGGNYGYTF
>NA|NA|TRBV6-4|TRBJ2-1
TGTGCCAGCAGTGACTCAGAGTTCGGTGAGCAGTTCTTC
CASSDSEFGEQFF
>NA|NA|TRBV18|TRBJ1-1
TGTGCCAGCTCCCCCGAAGGCACTGAAGCTTTCTTT
CASSPEGTEAFF
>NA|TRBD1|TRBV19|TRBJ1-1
TGTGCCAGTCTCGGAGGGGCCCGACAGGGGAACACTGAAGCTTTCTTT
CASLGGARQGNTEAFF
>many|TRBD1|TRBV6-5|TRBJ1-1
TGTGCCAGCAGTTTTGATCCCGGGACAGGGGGCACTGAAGCTTTCTTT
CASSFDPGTGGTEAFF
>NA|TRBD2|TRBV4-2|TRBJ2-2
TGTGCCAGCAGCCAACCTACCGTAGCGGGGGGGGAGCTGTTTTTT
CASSQPTVAGGELFF
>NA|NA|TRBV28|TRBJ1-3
TGTGCCAGCAGCCGGGACCGTAAAAACACCATATATTTT
CASSRDRKNTIYF
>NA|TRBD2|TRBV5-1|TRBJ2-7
TGCGCCAGCAGCCTAGCGGGGTTTTCCTACGAGCAGTACTTC
CASSLAGFSYEQYF
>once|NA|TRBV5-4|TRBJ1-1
TGTGCCAGCAGCTCGATGAACACTGAAGCTTTCTTT
CASSSMNTEAFF
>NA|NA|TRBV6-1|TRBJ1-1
TGTGCCAGCAGTGATGTCGGGTTTTCTACAACTGAAGCTTTCTTT
CASSDVGFSTTEAFF
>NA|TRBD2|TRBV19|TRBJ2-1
TGTGCCAGTAGTATAATTGGCGGGGGGGTCAATGAGCAGTTCTTC
CASSIIGGGVNEQFF